This note documents a single T cell receptor beta chain sequence. Antigen specificity is unknown. Trimming pared 0 bases from V and 7 bases from J, leaving 13 bases between. The CDR3 length is 15 residues. Germline CDR1 and CDR2: SGHRS and YFSETQ. The data were taken from a study of cytomegalovirus exposure and HLA in healthy donors. Study-level points and caveats: Reports indicate that TCR beta sequences accurately predicted the HLA-A and HLA-B alleles of most subjects. CMV serostatus alone was available as immune exposure information. Presence/absence analyses assumed roughly uniform sequencing depth across donors.

The PCR employed 60 Vbeta primers together with 13 Jbeta primers. The repertoire was sequenced with immunoSEQ multiplex PCR; TCRdb's copy has only in-frame clones and lacks some. This table holds about 180,000 clones, about three quarters found once. This clonotype was sampled from a man aged 18 to 29 in good health and CMV-seronegative. This chain uses TRBV5-1 with TRBJ2-2, with D uncertain. Sequencing used PBMCs. CDR3 bases: TGCGCCAGCAGCTTGGTCCCAACCTCCGGCGGGGAGCTGTTTTTT. Protein sequence: CASSLVPTSGGELFF.